The clone carrying this TCR beta chain has only a few counts. Antigen unknown. CDR1 and CDR2 from the germline V gene are SGHTA and FQGNSA. Losses at the gene ends were 5 bases for V and 0 bases for J; bases not matched to a gene: 9. The CDR3 consists of 17 residues. Reverse transcribing all isolated RNA meant expressed TCRB transcripts were sequenced. Assay: immunoSEQ multiplex PCR; the TCRdb copy retains only in-frame clones and omits some. Of some 300,000 clones listed, 7.5% to 9.5% are singletons. This sample is drawn from a study of beta chain features in type 1 diabetes. Findings and caveats of the study: The similarity of naive, central memory and Treg TCRB repertoires appeared greater among patients than among healthy donors. Moderately but significantly shorter TCRB CDR3s were found in Type 1 diabetes patients in all four CD4+ subsets.

The V gene is TRBV7-2, the J gene TRBJ2-1, with 8 bases matching TRBD1. The clonotype originates from a woman aged 18-29 years in good health. The sample taken for sequencing was central memory CD4+ T cells from blood. The CDR3 sequence: CASSQGAQGRSYNEQFF. The CDR3 DNA follows: TGTGCCAGCAGCCAGGGGGCACAGGGCCGCTCCTACAATGAGCAGTTCTTC. Using reference TRBV7-2 and TRBJ2-1 for the parts outside the CDR3, the full variable domain is GAGVSQSPSNKVTEKGKDVELRCDPISGHTALYWYRQSLGQGLEFLIYFQGNSAPDKSGLPSDRFSAERTGGSVSTLTIQRTQQEDSAVYLCASSQGAQGRSYNEQFFGPGTRLTVL.